This T cell receptor beta chain originates from a study of T cell responses to AZD1222 COVID-19 vaccine. Findings and limits, study-wide: Compared with day 0, the breadth and depth of the Spike-specific TCR repertoire rose significantly after two doses of AZD1222. Repertoire samples came only from after the peak T cell response. Along spike, vaccine-associated CD4 TCRs were found throughout, with dominance at 160-218 and 743-854. Donors in the cohort were predominantly white British and more often female, and clonal diversity was possibly underestimated.

V lost 3 bases and J lost 8; bases outside the gene matches: 8. Germline V CDR1 and CDR2: GTSNPN, SVGIG (reference sequence). There are 13 residues in the CDR3. About this clone: The antigen is undetermined.

Here immunoSEQ multiplex PCR was the method, and the copy in TCRdb shows in-frame clones only, minus some. Found here are approximately 76,000 clones, about nine tenths of them singletons; the top ten hold less than 5.5%. The chain is built from TRBV30 and TRBJ1-2; 8 bases agree with TRBD1. This sequence originates from an adult in good health. The specimen comprised peripheral blood, sampled on day 0 of MenACWY control vaccination. The DNA of the CDR3 is TGTGCCTGGAGCCACCGGACAGGGCGCGGCTACACCTTC. As protein: CAWSHRTGRGYTF.